This TCR beta chain was documented in a study of blood T cell repertoires in COVID-19. At the level of the study: The cDNA or gDNA used as material had been derived from T cells, B-cell-depleted T cells, or PBMCs.

Germline CDR1 reads MNHEY; CDR2 reads SVGAGI. The CDR3 has 16 amino acids. V trimming: 4 bases; J trimming: 4 bases; junction bases outside the gene matches: 7. The authors' processing: Amplified reference gene primers provided the basis for estimating nucleated cell counts. Here immunoSEQ multiplex PCR was the method, and the copy in TCRdb shows in-frame clones only, minus some. V and J calls and clone size are given by that table; D and trimming were obtained from the DNA. The data hold approximately 12,000 clones, with roughly 88% observed a single time. The V call is TRBV6-5, the J call TRBJ2-1, with 10 bases that match TRBD2. This TCR was recovered from a human donor in a cohort sampled during active COVID-19. Sequencing was performed on peripheral blood. The CDR3 region has the DNA TGTGCCAGCAGTTCGCGTGGGACTAGCGTTTACAATGAGCAGTTCTTC. This sequence encodes CASSSRGTSVYNEQFF.